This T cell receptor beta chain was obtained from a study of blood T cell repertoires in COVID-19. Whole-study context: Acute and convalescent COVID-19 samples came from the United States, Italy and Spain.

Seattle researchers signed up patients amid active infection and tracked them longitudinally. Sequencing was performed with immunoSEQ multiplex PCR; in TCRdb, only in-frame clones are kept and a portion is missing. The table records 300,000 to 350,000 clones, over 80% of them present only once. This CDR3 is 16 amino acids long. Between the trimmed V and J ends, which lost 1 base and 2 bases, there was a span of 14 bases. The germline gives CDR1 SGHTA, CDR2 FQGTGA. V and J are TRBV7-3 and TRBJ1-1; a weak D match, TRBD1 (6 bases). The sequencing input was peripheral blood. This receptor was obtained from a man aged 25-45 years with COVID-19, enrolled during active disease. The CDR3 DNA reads TGTGCCAGCAGCTTAATCACCATGGACAGTAACACTGAAGCTTTCTTT. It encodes CASSLITMDSNTEAFF.